The present TCR beta chain was sequenced within a study of T cells in Graves' hyperthyroidism and ophthalmopathy. Using RNA transcripts as the source, TCR beta CDR3 regions were amplified. Initially, a first-round RT-PCR of the TCR CDR3 employed the HTBI primer set. TCRdb re-called the multiplex PCR reads through MiXCR, storing one row per CDR3 protein. Of around 340,000 distinct CDR3 sequences in the sample, 16% were seen once. The CDR3 has 15 residues. V lost 2 bases to trimming and J lost 5 bases, with 16 bases between them. Germline-derived CDR1 and CDR2 are SGHNT and YYREEE (reference sequence). The clonotype originates from a man aged 25-45 years with Graves' hyperthyroidism. Sample: blood. The rearrangement links TRBV5-4 to TRBJ1-2, with D perhaps TRBD1 (5 bases). CDR3: CASSFGGLGTYGYTF. The CDR3, as DNA: TGTGCCAGCAGCTTCGGGGGACTGGGGACTTATGGCTACACCTTC.